Here is one T cell receptor (beta chain) with its context. This clone was counted once. No cognate antigen has been identified for it. Per-base qualities were not stored, and no clone one base away is much larger. This entry comes from a study of graft-versus-host responses after intestinal transplantation (dated by TCRdb to about 2021). General notes on the study: Recipients received multivisceral, liver-intestinal, or isolated intestinal transplants. Bulk TCR-beta CDR3 sequencing was used to track graft-versus-host and host-versus-graft alloreactive T cell clones in the graft, circulation and bone marrow after intestinal transplantation. All recipients received anti-thymocyte globulin induction followed by maintenance tacrolimus and steroids for around three years. A peak of at least 4% donor T cells among recipient peripheral blood mononuclear cells was the definition used for donor T cell macrochimerism. The cohort enrolled under 30 intestinal transplant recipients, one of whom was a retransplant, and a few patients without pretransplant specimens were excluded. To identify alloreactive clones, pre-transplant mixed lymphocyte reaction products were sequenced and compared with unstimulated pre-transplant donor and recipient T cells. Instead of going to the commercial service, samples from a few later patients were sequenced in-house on an Illumina MiSeq and processed with MiXCR.

Receptor amplification or capture employed the immunoSEQ multiplex PCR assay. For most patients, genomic DNA was subjected to high-throughput TCR-beta CDR3 sequencing by Adaptive Biotechnologies. The study's processing was this. Adaptive's ImmunoSEQ software supplied the TCR sequencing data for more than 15 patients, while MiXCR and VDJtools were used to process a few other patients. CDR3 nucleotide sequences shared between donor and recipient were removed because their origin could not be assigned. To be classed as alloreactive, a clone needed at least 2-fold expansion over unstimulated cells and a minimum CFSE-low frequency of 0.002% (template counts) or 0.001% (read counts). Clones detected in sequenced pre-transplant spleen, lymph node, or MLR CFSE-low populations of the donor or recipient were defined as mappable. The cumulative frequency of alloreactive clones was calculated as a percentage of all sequences, weighted by copy number. TCRdb took this table from immuneACCESS and kept in-frame rearrangements with V and J called. Such tables lack part of the clones; where checked against another copy, unresolved V genes explain under half of the gap, and the rest is unexplained. V, J and clone size reflect that table, while D and trimming were determined from the DNA. This sample comprises about 63,000 clones, 75% to 90% of them detected only once. The ten largest clones add up to about 1.7% of the sample.

Summary of the overall study and its limitations: GvH clones were detected in recipient bone marrow, and some of these GvH clones were observed earlier in ileal mucosa or blood, consistent with an intestinal mucosal origin. The conclusions were limited by the relatively low number and heterogeneity of the intestinal transplant patients. High GvH to HvG T cell clonal ratios were observed in the allografts of patients with donor T cell macrochimerism. Peak levels of circulating GvH clones were associated with declines in HvG clones early after transplant.

To isolate intraepithelial and lamina propria lymphocytes from graft specimens, dithiothreitol, EDTA incubations and collagenase D digestion were used. Bulk TCR-beta sequencing was performed on serial intestinal graft biopsy specimens collected as late as 600 days after transplant. Including the terminal cysteine and phenylalanine, the CDR3 comprises 15 residues. The kept DNA is CDR3 alone, 45 bases in frame from the first base. Based on the germline V gene, the CDR1 and CDR2 sequences are SGHRS and YFSETQ. V and J lose 0 bases and 0 bases, and a span of 8 bases separates them. The chain is assembled from TRBV5-1 and TRBJ2-3, and possibly TRBD2, on 5 matching bases. The sequences come from ileum tissue, collected less than 400 days after transplant. This TCR derives from a human patient who received an intestinal transplant, so some T cells may come from the graft donor. The CDR3 sequence is CASSLGLSSTDTQYF. DNA sequence: TGCGCCAGCAGCTTGGGACTATCTAGCACAGATACGCAGTATTTT.